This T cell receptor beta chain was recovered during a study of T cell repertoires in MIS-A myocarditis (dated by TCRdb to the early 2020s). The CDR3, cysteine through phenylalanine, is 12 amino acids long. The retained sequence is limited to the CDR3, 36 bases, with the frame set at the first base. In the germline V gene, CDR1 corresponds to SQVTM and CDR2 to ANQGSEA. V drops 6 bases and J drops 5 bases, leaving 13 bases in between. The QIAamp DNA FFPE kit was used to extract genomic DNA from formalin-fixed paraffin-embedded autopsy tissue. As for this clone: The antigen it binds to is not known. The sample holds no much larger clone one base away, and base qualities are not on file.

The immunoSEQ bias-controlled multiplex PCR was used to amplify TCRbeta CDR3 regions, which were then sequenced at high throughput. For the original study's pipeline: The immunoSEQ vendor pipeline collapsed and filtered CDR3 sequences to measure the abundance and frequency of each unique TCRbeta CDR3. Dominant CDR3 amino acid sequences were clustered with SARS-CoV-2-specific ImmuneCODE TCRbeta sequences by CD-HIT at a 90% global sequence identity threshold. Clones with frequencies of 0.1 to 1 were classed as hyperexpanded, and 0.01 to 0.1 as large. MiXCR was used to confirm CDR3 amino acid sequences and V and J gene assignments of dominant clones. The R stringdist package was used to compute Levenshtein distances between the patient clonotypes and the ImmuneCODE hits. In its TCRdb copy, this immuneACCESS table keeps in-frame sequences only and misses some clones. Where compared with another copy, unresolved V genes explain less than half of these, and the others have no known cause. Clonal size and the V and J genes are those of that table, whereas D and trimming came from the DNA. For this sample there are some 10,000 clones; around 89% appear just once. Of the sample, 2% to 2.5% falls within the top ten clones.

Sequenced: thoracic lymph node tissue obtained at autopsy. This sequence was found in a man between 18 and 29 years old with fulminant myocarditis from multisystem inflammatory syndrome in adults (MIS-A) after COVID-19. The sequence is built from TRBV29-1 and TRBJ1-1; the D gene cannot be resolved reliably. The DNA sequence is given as TGCAGCGTAGACAAAAAGGTGACTGAAGCTTTCTTT. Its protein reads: CSVDKKVTEAFF.